These 8 T cell receptor beta chains originate from one sample sequenced in a study of blood T cell repertoires in COVID-19. Some clones are missing from TCRdb's copy, which holds only in-frame ones; the method was immunoSEQ multiplex PCR. This table has 90,000 to 120,000 clones, about 87% appearing once. Sequences were obtained from peripheral blood. Receptors originate from a man aged 50 to 59 with active or convalescent COVID-19.

The V and J genes are TRBV11-2 and TRBJ1-3; D is possibly TRBD1 (5 bases). The ends were cut back, 2 bases at V and 4 bases at J, with 9 bases in the middle. This CDR3 contains 14 residues. Germline CDR1 and CDR2: SGHAT and FQNNGV. The CDR3: CASSLMTVGNTIYF. The CDR3 coding sequence is TGTGCCAGCAGCTTAATGACAGTCGGAAACACCATATATTTT. The variable domain in full, completed from reference TRBV11-2 and TRBJ1-3, reads EAGVAQSPRYKIIEKRQSVAFWCNPISGHATLYWYQQILGQGPKLLIQFQNNGVVDDSQLPKDRFSAERLKGVDSTLKIQPAKLEDSAVYLCASSLMTVGNTIYFGEGSWLTVV.

V usage is TRBV3-1 (or the pseudogene TRBV3-2) and J usage is TRBJ2-7; 8 bases are shared with TRBD2. This CDR3 region has 15 residues. V shed 4 bases, J shed 6 bases, and the junction held 11 bases outside the gene matches. Germline V gene data show CDR1 as LGHDT and CDR2 as YNNKEL (reference sequence). CDR3: CASSPPRSGRGEQYF. As DNA, the CDR3 is TGTGCCAGCAGCCCCCCCCGCAGCGGGAGAGGCGAGCAGTACTTC.

The rearrangement links TRBV4-1 to TRBJ1-1; D gene ambiguous. The CDR3 loop spans 15 amino acids. V dropped 1 base and J dropped 0 bases, with 9 bases sitting between them. Germline V gene data show CDR1 as MGHRA and CDR2 as YSYEKL. The CDR3 DNA is TGCGCCAGCAGCCAAGGTCGCGGGATGAACACTGAAGCTTTCTTT. Translated: CASSQGRGMNTEAFF.

This sequence joins TRBV10-1 and TRBJ2-7, with D possibly TRBD1 on 5 matching bases. The CDR3 runs 14 residues. V lost 4 bases and J 3 bases, leaving 13 bases between the germline ends. Germline V gene lookup returns CDR1 WNHNN and CDR2 SYGVQD (reference sequence). CDR3 coding DNA: TGCGCCAGCAGTGGTTCAGGGCAGGACTACGAGCAGTACTTC. Residues: CASSGSGQDYEQYF.

J is TRBJ2-7 and V is TRBV14; 7 positions match TRBD1. This CDR3 is 14 amino acids long. The trim removed 4 bases at V and 2 bases at J, leaving 5 bases unmatched. Germline lookup yields CDR1 SGHDN and CDR2 FVKESK. CDR3 in DNA: TGTGCCAGCAGCCCGACAGGGTCTCCCTACGAGCAGTACTTC. Translation: CASSPTGSPYEQYF. Using reference TRBV14 and TRBJ2-7 for the parts outside the CDR3, the full variable domain is EAGVTQFPSHSVIEKGQTVTLRCDPISGHDNLYWYRRVMGKEIKFLLHFVKESKQDESGMPNNRFLAERTGGTYSTLKVQPAELEDSGVYFCASSPTGSPYEQYFGPGTRLTVT.

The chain is built from TRBV6-5 and TRBJ2-1; D is possibly TRBD2 (5 bases). Germline-derived CDR1 and CDR2 are MNHEY and SVGAGI. V was shortened by 9 bases and J by 2 bases, with 17 bases between the two germline ends. This CDR3 is built from 15 residues. CDR3 in DNA: TGTGCCAGTCCCCTCGGGGAAGGGACCTACAATGAGCAGTTCTTC. This gives the protein CASPLGEGTYNEQFF.

This chain uses TRBV7-9 with TRBJ2-2, with 7 bases that match TRBD1. The CDR3 loop spans 15 amino acids. The V segment lost 5 bases and the J segment 5 bases; nucleotides outside the gene matches: 8. The germline gives CDR1 SEHNR, CDR2 FQNEAQ (reference sequence). The CDR3 loop reads CASSPGTEVTGELFF. The DNA of the CDR3 is TGTGCCAGCAGCCCCGGGACAGAGGTAACCGGGGAGCTGTTTTTT.

The rearrangement uses TRBV28 and TRBJ2-5, with TRBD1 matching 12 bases. Germline lookup yields CDR1 MDHEN and CDR2 SYDVKM. With 5 bases clipped from V and 5 bases from J, the junction kept 6 bases outside the gene matches. The CDR3 loop spans 15 amino acids. For the CDR3, the DNA is TGTGCCAGCAGTGCCGGGACAGGGGGCTATGAGACCCAGTACTTC. Encoded protein: CASSAGTGGYETQYF. Together with reference TRBV28 and TRBJ2-5, the CDR3 gives the full variable domain: DVKVTQSSRYLVKRTGEKVFLECVQDMDHENMFWYRQDPGLGLRLIYFSYDVKMKEKGDIPEGYSVSREKKERFSLILESASTNQTSMYLCASSAGTGGYETQYFGPGTRLLVL.